This T cell receptor (beta chain) stems from a study of blood T cells in healthy people across ages. For the study at large: Capturing about one barcoded beta molecule per two T cells was achieved by template switching. General study findings and limits: The fall in TCR beta diversity per million T cells was roughly linear with age. Considered underestimates were the diversity estimates obtained from one million T cells.

With respect to this clonotype: Its specificity is not known.

It was around 10 milliliters of peripheral blood that were drawn from each donor. This CDR3 contains 15 residues. CDR1 and CDR2 from the germline V gene are SGHDT and YYEEEE. Using a J-beta primer mix together with a sample-barcoded 5' primer, a second PCR was run for roughly 7 to 12 cycles. TCRdb ran MiXCR on the 5' RACE reads and lists one entry per CDR3 protein. This table holds around 750,000 distinct CDR3 sequences, approximately 53% found once. The rearrangement uses TRBV5-6 and TRBJ2-5, with a possible D match to TRBD2 (5 bases). The last part of the DNA fits TRBJ2-7 better; the J call may be wrong. The sequence derives from a man older than 75 in good health. The sample taken for sequencing was blood. CDR3 sequence reads: CASSLVGLAAYEQYF. The CDR3 DNA reads TGTGCCAGCAGCTTGGTAGGACTCGCGGCCTACGAGCAGTACTTC.